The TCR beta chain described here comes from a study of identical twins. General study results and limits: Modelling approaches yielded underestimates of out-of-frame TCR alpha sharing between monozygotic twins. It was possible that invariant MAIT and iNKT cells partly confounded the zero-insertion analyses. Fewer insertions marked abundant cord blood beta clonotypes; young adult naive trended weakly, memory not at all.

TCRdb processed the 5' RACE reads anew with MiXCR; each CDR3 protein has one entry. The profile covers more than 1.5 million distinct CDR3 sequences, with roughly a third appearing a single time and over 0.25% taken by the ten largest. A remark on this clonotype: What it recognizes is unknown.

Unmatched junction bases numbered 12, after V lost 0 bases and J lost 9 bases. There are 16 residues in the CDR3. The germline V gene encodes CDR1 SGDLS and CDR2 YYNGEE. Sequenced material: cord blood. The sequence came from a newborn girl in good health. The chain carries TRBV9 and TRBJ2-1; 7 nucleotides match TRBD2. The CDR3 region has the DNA TGTGCCAGCAGCGTAGTGGGAGGGAGTCTAGGGAGTGAGCAGTTCTTC. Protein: CASSVVGGSLGSEQFF.